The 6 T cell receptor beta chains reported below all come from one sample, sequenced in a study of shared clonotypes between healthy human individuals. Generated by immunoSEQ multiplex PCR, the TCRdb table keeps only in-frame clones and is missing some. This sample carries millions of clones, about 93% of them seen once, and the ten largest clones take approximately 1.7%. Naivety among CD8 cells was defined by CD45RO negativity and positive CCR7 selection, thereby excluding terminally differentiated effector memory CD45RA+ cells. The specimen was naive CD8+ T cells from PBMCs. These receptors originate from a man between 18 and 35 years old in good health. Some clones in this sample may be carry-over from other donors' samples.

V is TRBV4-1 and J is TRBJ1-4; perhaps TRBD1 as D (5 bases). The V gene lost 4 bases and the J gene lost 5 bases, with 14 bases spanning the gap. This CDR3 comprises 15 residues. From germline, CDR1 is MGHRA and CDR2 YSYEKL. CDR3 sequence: CASSPRLGGNEKLFF. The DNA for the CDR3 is TGCGCCAGCAGCCCCCGTTTGGGGGGGAATGAAAAACTGTTTTTT.

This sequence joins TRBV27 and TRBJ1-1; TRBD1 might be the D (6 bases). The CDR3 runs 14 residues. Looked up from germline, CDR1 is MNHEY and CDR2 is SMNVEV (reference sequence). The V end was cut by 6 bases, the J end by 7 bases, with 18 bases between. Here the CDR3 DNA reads TGTGCCAGCAGCGTCGGGGGGGGCTATGTTGAAGCTTTCTTT. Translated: CASSVGGGYVEAFF.

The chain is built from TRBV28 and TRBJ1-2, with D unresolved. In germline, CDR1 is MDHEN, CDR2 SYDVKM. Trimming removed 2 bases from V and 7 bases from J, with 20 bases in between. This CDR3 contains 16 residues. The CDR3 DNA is TGTGCCAGCAGTTTACCCTTCGGCAGTGAGGACCTTGGCTACACCTTC. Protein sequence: CASSLPFGSEDLGYTF.

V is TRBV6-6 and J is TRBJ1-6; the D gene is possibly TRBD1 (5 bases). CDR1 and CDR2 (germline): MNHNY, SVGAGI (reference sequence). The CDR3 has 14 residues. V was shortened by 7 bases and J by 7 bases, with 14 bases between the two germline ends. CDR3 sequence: CASTTGGKNSPLHF. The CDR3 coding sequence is TGTGCCAGCACCACGGGGGGGAAGAATTCACCCCTCCACTTT.

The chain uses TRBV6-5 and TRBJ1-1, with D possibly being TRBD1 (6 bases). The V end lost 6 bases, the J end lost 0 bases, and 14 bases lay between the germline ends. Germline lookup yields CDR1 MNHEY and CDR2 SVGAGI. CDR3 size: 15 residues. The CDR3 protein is CASSSGVDMNTEAFF. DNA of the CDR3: TGTGCCAGCAGCTCAGGGGTAGACATGAACACTGAAGCTTTCTTT.

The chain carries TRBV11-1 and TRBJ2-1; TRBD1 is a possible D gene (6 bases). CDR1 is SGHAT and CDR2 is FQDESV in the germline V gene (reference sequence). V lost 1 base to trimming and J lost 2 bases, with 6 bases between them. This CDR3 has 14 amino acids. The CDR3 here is CASSLEGAYNEQFF. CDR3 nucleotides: TGTGCCAGCAGCTTAGAGGGGGCCTACAATGAGCAGTTCTTC.